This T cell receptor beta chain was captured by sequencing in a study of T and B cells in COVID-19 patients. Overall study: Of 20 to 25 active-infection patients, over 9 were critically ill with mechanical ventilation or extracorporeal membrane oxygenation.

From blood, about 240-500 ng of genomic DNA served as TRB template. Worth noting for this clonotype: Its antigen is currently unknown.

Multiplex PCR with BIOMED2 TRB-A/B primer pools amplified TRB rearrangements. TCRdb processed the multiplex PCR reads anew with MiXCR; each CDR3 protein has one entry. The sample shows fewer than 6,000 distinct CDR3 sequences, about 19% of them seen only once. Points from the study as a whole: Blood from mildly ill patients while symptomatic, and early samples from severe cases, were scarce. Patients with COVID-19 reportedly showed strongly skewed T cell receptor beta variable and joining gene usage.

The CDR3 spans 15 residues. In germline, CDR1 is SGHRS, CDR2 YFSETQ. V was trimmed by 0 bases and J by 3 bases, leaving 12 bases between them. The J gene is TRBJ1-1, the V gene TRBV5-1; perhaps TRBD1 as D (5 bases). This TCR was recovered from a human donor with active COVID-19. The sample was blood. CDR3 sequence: CASSLGGGDYTEAFF. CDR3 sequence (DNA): TGCGCCAGCAGCTTGGGTGGGGGAGATTACACTGAAGCTTTCTTT.